The 18 T cell receptor beta chains in this list originate from one sample, sequenced in a study of T-cell memory formation after mild COVID-19. From the 5' RACE reads, TCRdb called clonotypes with MiXCR, one entry per CDR3 protein. The sample lists 68,000 or so distinct CDR3 sequences; over 15% were seen once. Sequencing was done on a sample of PBMCs or a T cell subset sorted from them (not recorded which). These receptors were collected from an adult woman who had mild COVID-19 (a few samples of this study predate the infection). Cell type and time point are not known.

This chain connects TRBV15 to TRBJ1-1; D ambiguous. This CDR3 is built from 13 residues. V dropped 3 bases and J dropped 4 bases, with 9 bases sitting between them. Germline V CDR1 and CDR2: LNHNV, YYDKDF (reference sequence). In nucleotides, the CDR3 is TGTGCCACCAGCAGCCAGAGTGGCACTGAAGCTTTCTTT. Translation gives CATSSQSGTEAFF.

This clonotype was counted only a few times. The chain employs TRBV18 and TRBJ2-7; 7 bases match TRBD1. J lost 3 bases, V lost 3 bases, and 11 bases had no gene match. The germline gives CDR1 KGHSH, CDR2 LQKENI. The CDR3 length is 16 residues. The CDR3 here is CASSPTGVVYNYEQYF. The CDR3 DNA sequence: TGTGCCAGCTCACCCACAGGGGTTGTCTACAACTACGAGCAGTACTTC.

This sequence joins TRBV7-9 and TRBJ1-2; no firm D call. The CDR3 runs to 11 residues. CDR1 and CDR2 from the germline V gene are SEHNR and FQNEAQ (reference sequence). V was pared by 5 bases and J by 10 bases, with 11 bases between. CDR3 residues: CASSHGPSYTF. CDR3 coding DNA: TGTGCCAGCAGCCACGGACCTTCCTACACCTTC. Full variable domain (missing parts from reference TRBV7-9 and TRBJ1-2): DTGVSQNPRHKITKRGQNVTFRCDPISEHNRLYWYRQTLGQGPEFLTYFQNEAQLEKSRLLSDRFSAERPKGSFSTLEIQRTEQGDSAMYLCASSHGPSYTFGSGTRLTVV.

This clonotype was seen a few times. This rearrangement joins TRBV5-1 to TRBJ2-7; D is possibly TRBD2 (6 bases). This CDR3 spans 16 amino acids. Germline CDR1 reads SGHRS; CDR2 reads YFSETQ. V lost 0 bases and J lost 2, with 15 bases in between. The CDR3 loop is CASSLGLSGFAYEQYF. CDR3 nucleotides: TGCGCCAGCAGCTTGGGTTTGAGCGGGTTCGCCTACGAGCAGTACTTC.

The rearrangement joins TRBV7-9 to TRBJ1-5; TRBD1 matches at 8 bases. V gave up 2 bases and J gave up 2 bases; unmatched junction bases: 8. Looked up from germline, CDR1 is SEHNR and CDR2 is FQNEAQ (reference sequence). The CDR3 has 17 amino acids. The CDR3 region has the DNA TGTGCCAGCAGCTTATATATGGGGACAGGCGGCAATCAGCCCCAGCATTTT. Translation: CASSLYMGTGGNQPQHF.

The chain combines TRBV20-1 with TRBJ2-7; 10 positions agree with TRBD2. The trim removed 1 base at V and 0 bases at J, leaving 6 bases unmatched. The CDR3 has 16 residues. The V gene's germline CDR1 is DFQATT and CDR2 SNEGSKA (reference sequence). The CDR3 loop reads CSARAGLAETSYEQYF. The CDR3 region has the DNA TGCAGTGCTAGAGCCGGACTAGCGGAAACCTCCTACGAGCAGTACTTC.

In this sample, this clonotype turned up a few times. The chain employs TRBV4-1 and TRBJ2-1, with 8 bases that match TRBD2. The V segment lost 0 bases and the J segment 4 bases; nucleotides outside the gene matches: 2. Germline CDR1 is MGHRA and CDR2 is YSYEKL. The CDR3 loop spans 15 amino acids. CDR3 sequence reads: CASSQDGGGYNEQFF. The CDR3 DNA is TGCGCCAGCAGCCAAGACGGGGGGGGATACAATGAGCAGTTCTTC.

The chain is built from TRBV4-2 and TRBJ2-1; 9 bases are a match to TRBD2. In germline, CDR1 is LGHNA, CDR2 YNFKEQ. Trimming cost V 3 bases and J 2 bases; bases outside gene matches: 8. CDR3 length: 17 amino acids. CDR3 sequence (DNA): TGTGCCAGCAGCCAGGAGGGGTCTAGCGGGGCCTACAATGAGCAGTTCTTC. This translates into CASSQEGSSGAYNEQFF.

This clonotype has ten or more counts. The chain couples TRBV7-8 to TRBJ2-7; D unresolved. The CDR3 is made up of 13 amino acids. Trimming took 0 bases from V and 5 from J, leaving 8 bases between them. The germline CDR1 and CDR2 sequences are SGHVS and FQNEAQ. The CDR3, as DNA: TGTGCCAGCAGCTTAGCTATCGCCGACGAGCAGTACTTC. Residues: CASSLAIADEQYF. Drawing the rest from reference TRBV7-8 and TRBJ2-7, the complete variable domain is GAGVSQSPRYKVAKRGQDVALRCDPISGHVSLFWYQQALGQGPEFLTYFQNEAQLDKSGLPSDRFFAERPEGSVSTLKIQRTQQEDSAVYLCASSLAIADEQYFGPGTRLTVT.

In its sample, this clonotype was seen a few times. In DNA, the CDR3 is TGTGCCAGTAGCCGGACAGGGGCAGACTATGGCTACACCTTC. Its protein is CASSRTGADYGYTF. The J gene is TRBJ1-2, the V gene TRBV19; 9 bases match TRBD1. The V and J ends lost 6 bases and 3 bases, in that order; junction bases with no gene match: 5. The CDR3 sequence is 14 residues long. From germline, CDR1 is LNHDA and CDR2 SQIVND (reference sequence).

This chain links TRBV3-1 with TRBJ2-3; possible D gene TRBD2, 6 bases. Deletions cut 1 base from V and 0 bases from J, with 8 bases between. Per the germline V gene, CDR1 is LGHDT and CDR2 is YNNKEL (reference sequence). This CDR3 contains 15 residues. The CDR3 here is CASSQVGGSTDTQYF. In nucleotides, the CDR3 is TGTGCCAGCAGCCAAGTCGGGGGAAGCACAGATACGCAGTATTTT.

This clonotype was seen only a few times. V gene TRBV15 combines with J gene TRBJ2-7, with a tentative D call TRBD1 (6 bases). CDR3 length: 15 amino acids. The germline V and J ends were trimmed by 1 base and 4 bases, with 14 bases remaining between them. The V gene's germline CDR1 is LNHNV and CDR2 YYDKDF (reference sequence). CDR3: CATSRVRTARYEQYF. In nucleotides, the CDR3 is TGTGCCACCAGCAGAGTACGGACAGCCAGGTACGAGCAGTACTTC.

This chain links TRBV12-5 with TRBJ2-4, with TRBD1 matching 10 bases. The germline V gene has CDR1 LGHNT and CDR2 FRNRAP. The trim removed 6 bases at V and 5 bases at J, leaving 7 bases unmatched. This CDR3 is 15 amino acids long. Here the CDR3 reads CASGRPGQGENIQYF. For the CDR3, the DNA is TGTGCTAGTGGGCGCCCTGGACAGGGGGAAAACATTCAGTACTTC. Full variable domain (remainder filled in from reference TRBV12-5 and TRBJ2-4): DARVTQTPRHKVTEMGQEVTMRCQPILGHNTVFWYRQTMMQGLELLAYFRNRAPLDDSGMPKDRFSAEMPDATLATLKIQPSEPRDSAVYFCASGRPGQGENIQYFGAGTRLSVL.

This clonotype was counted a few times. V is TRBV19 and J is TRBJ2-7, with TRBD2 identical over 11 bases. Germline V CDR1 and CDR2: LNHDA, SQIVND (reference sequence). The CDR3 spans 15 residues. With 5 bases clipped from V and 6 bases from J, the junction kept 9 bases outside the gene matches. The CDR3 sequence is CASSSGLAGYAEQYF. The CDR3 DNA follows: TGTGCCAGTAGTTCCGGACTAGCGGGTTATGCCGAGCAGTACTTC.

This chain connects TRBV7-6 to TRBJ2-1; 11 nucleotides line up with TRBD1. V shed 4 bases, J shed 8 bases, and the junction held 7 bases outside the gene matches. CDR3 size: 15 residues. Germline-derived CDR1 and CDR2 are SGHVS and FNYEAQ. The CDR3 sequence: CASSSLGQGADEQFF. The CDR3, as DNA: TGTGCCAGCAGCTCGCTTGGACAGGGGGCCGATGAGCAGTTCTTC.

This clonotype occurred a few times. The chain links TRBV20-1 to TRBJ2-6; 9 bases line up with TRBD1. Germline V lookup: CDR1 DFQATT, CDR2 SNEGSKA (reference sequence). The CDR3 length is 15 residues. Trimming at V came to 3 bases and at J to 9 bases, leaving 9 bases not matched to a gene. CDR3 protein: CSASTGQGDVNVLTF. In DNA form, the CDR3 reads TGCAGTGCTAGTACGGGACAGGGCGATGTCAACGTCCTGACTTTC.

This chain links TRBV4-2 with TRBJ1-1; D is uncertain. The V end lost 5 bases, the J end lost 3 bases, and 16 bases lay between the germline ends. CDR3 length equals 15 residues. The germline CDR1 and CDR2 sequences are LGHNA and YNFKEQ. CDR3: CASSSRTQRDTEAFF. CDR3 bases: TGTGCCAGCAGCTCCCGGACCCAGAGGGACACTGAAGCTTTCTTT.

This clonotype was recorded a few times. This sequence joins TRBV20-1 and TRBJ2-7, with 7 bases identical to TRBD2. V dropped 3 bases and J dropped 4; count of bases not matched to a gene: 12. Germline-derived CDR1 and CDR2 are DFQATT and SNEGSKA (reference sequence). This CDR3 contains 15 residues. The CDR3 DNA reads TGCAGTGCTAGGAAGGTGGGAGGGCCATCGTACGAGCAGTACTTC. Protein sequence: CSARKVGGPSYEQYF.